The 22 T cell receptor beta chains below were found in one sample sequenced in a study of T cell repertoires in cytomegalovirus infection. TCRdb reanalysed the reads using MiXCR and keeps one entry per CDR3 protein. This table holds roughly 990,000 distinct CDR3 sequences, roughly 31% found once. These receptors have no known antigen. Sequences were derived from cultured CD8+ T cells from PBMCs, sampled from culture after CMV antigen stimulation. The source is a human donor in good health (CMV status not recorded). Some clones in this sample may be carry-over from other donors' samples.

The rearrangement uses TRBV11-3 and TRBJ1-3, with 9 bases identical to TRBD1. Losses at the gene ends were 4 bases for V and 9 bases for J; bases not matched to a gene: 4. The CDR3 has 13 amino acids. The germline CDR1 and CDR2 sequences are SGHNT and YENEEA. The CDR3 sequence: CASSSGQGTTIYF. The CDR3 region has the DNA TGTGCCAGCAGCTCCGGACAGGGGACCACCATATATTTT.

Only a few counts were recorded for this clonotype. This rearrangement joins TRBV6-2 or TRBV6-3 to TRBJ2-1; 8 bases are shared with TRBD1. This CDR3 has 16 amino acids. Germline loops: CDR1 MNHEY, CDR2 SVGEGT. V lost 4 bases, J lost 2 bases, and 7 bases stayed unmatched. CDR3 coding DNA: TGTGCCAGCAGTTCATCCTGGACAGGGCCCTACAATGAGCAGTTCTTC. Its protein is CASSSSWTGPYNEQFF.

This chain joins TRBV6-5 and TRBJ1-1; perhaps TRBD1 as D (6 bases). CDR1 and CDR2 (germline): MNHEY, SVGAGI. This CDR3 contains 14 residues. V was clipped by 5 bases and J by 2 bases, with 12 bases between them. Here the CDR3 DNA reads TGTGCCAGCAGTGTAGTGGGGGCAAACACTGAAGCTTTCTTT. Residues: CASSVVGANTEAFF.

This clonotype showed up just a few times. V is TRBV19 and J is TRBJ2-4; D remains ambiguous. V dropped 4 bases and J dropped 0 bases, with 13 bases sitting between them. The length of the CDR3 is 16 residues. Looked up from germline, CDR1 is LNHDA and CDR2 is SQIVND (reference sequence). CDR3 DNA: TGTGCCAGTAGTACCTATCAAAATCTAGCCAAAAACATTCAGTACTTC. Its translation is CASSTYQNLAKNIQYF.

This clonotype was seen ten or more times. V gene TRBV7-8 combines with J gene TRBJ2-5; no firm D call. Trimming left V 2 bases short and J 0 bases short, with 4 bases between. The CDR3 is made up of 13 amino acids. Germline CDR1 reads SGHVS; CDR2 reads FQNEAQ. The DNA of the CDR3 is TGTGCCAGCAGCTTACCGAACCAAGAGACCCAGTACTTC. This gives the protein CASSLPNQETQYF.

CDR3 region: CSARDRKGGNTIYF. Written as DNA, the CDR3 is TGCAGTGCTAGAGATCGTAAGGGCGGGAACACCATATATTTT. V and J are TRBV20-1 and TRBJ1-3; no reliable D call. From germline, CDR1 is DFQATT and CDR2 SNEGSKA (reference sequence). The CDR3 has 14 residues. Trimming removed 0 bases from V and 7 bases from J, with 13 bases in between.

Ten or more counts support this clonotype. The chain joins TRBV12-3 or TRBV12-4 to TRBJ2-1; D uncertain. V was clipped by 6 bases and J by 7 bases, with 13 bases between them. The CDR3 consists of 13 residues. The CDR3 region is CASSPGPLNEQFF. The DNA of the CDR3 is TGTGCCAGCAGCCCCGGCCCGCTTAATGAGCAGTTCTTC.

This clonotype was detected a few times. The junction does not match germline at one end; this may be a read error. This sequence joins TRBV7-8 and TRBJ1-5, with a weak D call TRBD1 (6 bases). The CDR3 has 15 residues. CDR1 is SGHVS and CDR2 is FQNEAQ in the germline V gene. CDR3 coding DNA: TGTGTCAGCAGCTTAGTAGTCCACAGGGATCAGCCCCAGCATTTT. Encoded protein: CVSSLVVHRDQPQHF. Full variable domain (rest looked up from reference TRBV7-8 and TRBJ1-5): GAGVSQSPRYKVAKRGQDVALRCDPISGHVSLFWYQQALGQGPEFLTYFQNEAQLDKSGLPSDRFFAERPEGSVSTLKIQRTQQEDSAVYLCVSSLVVHRDQPQHFGDGTRLSIL.

This clonotype was picked up many times. This chain connects TRBV6-1 to TRBJ1-5, with 9 bases that match TRBD1. The CDR3 has 19 residues. CDR1 MNHNS and CDR2 SASEGT come from the germline V gene. V was clipped by 0 bases and J by 0 bases; unmatched bases: 9. CDR3 DNA: TGTGCCAGCAGTGAAGCGGGACAGGGCGTACTCTATAGCAATCAGCCCCAGCATTTT. This gives the protein CASSEAGQGVLYSNQPQHF.

This clonotype appeared a few times. The V and J genes are TRBV2 and TRBJ1-5; tentatively, D is TRBD1 (5 bases). V gave up 3 bases and J gave up 3 bases, with 12 bases separating them. The CDR3 has 15 amino acids. Germline V gene sequence: CDR1 SNHLY, CDR2 FYNNEI. For the CDR3, the DNA is TGTGCCAGCAGTGACAATTCAGGGATCAATCAGCCCCAGCATTTT. Translated, it gives CASSDNSGINQPQHF.

This clonotype was recorded a few times. This chain uses TRBV24-1 with TRBJ1-2; 8 nucleotides line up with TRBD1. J was trimmed by 6 bases and V by 4 bases; bases with no gene match: 3. Per germline, CDR1 KGHDR and CDR2 SFDVKD. CDR3 size: 13 residues. This CDR3 is CATSDDRGDGYTF. The CDR3 DNA reads TGTGCCACCAGTGACGACAGGGGAGATGGCTACACCTTC.

The chain has TRBV6-5 and TRBJ1-4; TRBD1 matches at 7 bases. Losses at the gene ends were 6 bases for V and 0 bases for J; bases not matched to a gene: 7. The CDR3 consists of 16 residues. From germline, CDR1 is MNHEY and CDR2 SVGAGI. The CDR3 bases are TGTGCCAGCAGGCAATTTCAGGGGGCAACTAATGAAAAACTGTTTTTT. Its translation is CASRQFQGATNEKLFF.

This clonotype has a handful of counts. The CDR3 bases are TGTGCCAGCAGTCCCGACAGGGGGCTTGGAAACACCATATATTTT. This codes for CASSPDRGLGNTIYF. The rearrangement uses TRBV12-3 or TRBV12-4 and TRBJ1-3; 10 positions match TRBD1. This CDR3 comprises 15 residues. J gave up 3 bases and V 5 bases, and 4 bases lay outside the gene matches.

This clonotype appeared a single time. The gene calls are TRBV5-1 and TRBJ2-3, with TRBD2 matching over 13 bases. The CDR3 extends over 17 amino acids. The junction had 7 bases not matched to a gene; V was cut back by 4 bases and J by 2 bases. Germline CDR1 is SGHRS and CDR2 is YFSETQ. The CDR3, as DNA: TGCGCCAGCAGCCCGGGACTAGCGGGGCCTAACACAGATACGCAGTATTTT. This gives the protein CASSPGLAGPNTDTQYF.

The chain couples TRBV6-5 to TRBJ2-3; TRBD2 aligns across 13 bases. Trimming at V came to 6 bases and at J to 4 bases, leaving 4 bases not matched to a gene. This CDR3 region has 15 residues. From germline, CDR1 is MNHEY and CDR2 SVGAGI. The CDR3 DNA reads TGTGCCAGCAGCCCCGGGACTAGCGGGGCAGATACGCAGTATTTT. Encoded protein: CASSPGTSGADTQYF.

J is TRBJ1-2 and V is TRBV4-1; D unclear. Per the germline V gene, CDR1 is MGHRA and CDR2 is YSYEKL. V shed 0 bases and J shed 2 bases, with 13 bases lying between them. The CDR3 runs to 16 residues. CDR3 DNA: TGCGCCAGCAGCCAAGATGGGTCACGGAGGAACTATGGCTACACCTTC. This sequence encodes CASSQDGSRRNYGYTF.

This clonotype has a handful of counts. V usage is TRBV7-9 and J usage is TRBJ2-3, with D possibly being TRBD2 (6 bases). V dropped 3 bases and J dropped 7 bases, with 20 bases sitting between them. Germline V gives CDR1 SEHNR, CDR2 FQNEAQ (reference sequence). CDR3 size: 16 residues. The CDR3 DNA sequence: TGTGCCAGCAGCTTGGGGACGGGGGAAATTCTAAATACGCAGTATTTT. Its translation is CASSLGTGEILNTQYF.

The rearrangement links TRBV4-2 to TRBJ2-7; 10 nucleotides agree with TRBD1. There are 18 residues in the CDR3. Germline V gene lookup returns CDR1 LGHNA and CDR2 YNFKEQ. The V segment lost 3 bases and the J segment 3 bases; nucleotides outside the gene matches: 14. CDR3 amino acids: CASSHRTGGCGGNYEQYV. The CDR3 bases are TGTGCCAGCAGCCATCGGACAGGGGGTTGTGGAGGGAACTACGAGCAGTACGTC.

In this sample, this clonotype turned up a few times. Here the CDR3 reads CASSLSGRGAFF. In DNA, the CDR3 is TGTGCCAGCAGCTTGTCAGGGCGCGGGGCTTTCTTT. This rearrangement joins TRBV5-6 to TRBJ1-1; a possible D gene is TRBD1 (5 bases). Germline V CDR1 and CDR2: SGHDT, YYEEEE. CDR3 size: 12 residues. Deletions cut 1 base from V and 11 bases from J, with 12 bases between. The whole variable domain, remainder taken from reference TRBV5-6 and TRBJ1-1, is DAGVTQSPTHLIKTRGQQVTLRCSPKSGHDTVSWYQQALGQGPQFIFQYYEEEERQRGNFPDRFSGHQFPNYSSELNVNALLLGDSALYLCASSLSGRGAFFGQGTRLTVV.

This sequence joins TRBV9 and TRBJ1-2; 8 bases align to TRBD1. V lost 0 bases to trimming and J lost 4 bases; unmatched junction nucleotides: 8. CDR1 and CDR2 from the germline V gene are SGDLS and YYNGEE. The CDR3 runs to 16 residues. The CDR3 reads CASSVGSGTGVYGYTF. CDR3 coding DNA: TGTGCCAGCAGCGTAGGATCGGGGACAGGCGTCTATGGCTACACCTTC.

This clonotype was counted between two and nine times. This chain uses TRBV10-3 with TRBJ2-6, with 7 positions matching TRBD1. CDR1 and CDR2 from the germline V gene are ENHRY and SYGVKD. The CDR3 runs 15 residues. After removal of 6 bases from V and 4 bases from J, the junction contained 6 bases not matched to a gene. In nucleotides, the CDR3 is TGTGCCATCAGGACAGGGTACGACGGGGCCAACGTCCTGACTTTC. Its translation is CAIRTGYDGANVLTF.

A remark on this clonotype: A much larger clone is a single base away; this may be a read error. The rearrangement links TRBV7-6 to TRBJ2-3; 8 nucleotides align to TRBD1. Germline CDR1 is SGHVS and CDR2 is FNYEAQ. The CDR3 covers 16 residues. CDR3 in DNA: TGTGTCAGCAGCTCAGGGGGCAGGGGGCTGACAGATACGCAGTATTTT. This codes for CVSSSGGRGLTDTQYF. Drawing the rest from reference TRBV7-6 and TRBJ2-3, the complete variable domain is GAGVSQSPRYKVTKRGQDVALRCDPISGHVSLYWYRQALGQGPEFLTYFNYEAQQDKSGLPNDRFSAERPEGSISTLTIQRTEQRDSAMYRCVSSSGGRGLTDTQYFGPGTRLTVL.